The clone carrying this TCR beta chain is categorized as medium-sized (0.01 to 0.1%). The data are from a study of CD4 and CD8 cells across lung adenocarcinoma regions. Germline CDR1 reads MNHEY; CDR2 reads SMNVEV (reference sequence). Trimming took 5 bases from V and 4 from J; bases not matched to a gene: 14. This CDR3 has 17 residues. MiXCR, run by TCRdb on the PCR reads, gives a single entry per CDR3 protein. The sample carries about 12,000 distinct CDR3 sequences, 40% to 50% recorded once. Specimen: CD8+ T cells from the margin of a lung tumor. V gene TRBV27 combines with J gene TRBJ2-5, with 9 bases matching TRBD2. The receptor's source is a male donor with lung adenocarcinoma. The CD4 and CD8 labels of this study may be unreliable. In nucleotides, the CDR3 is TGTGCCAGCAGTCTCCTCCGGGTAGCGGGAGAAGTAGAGACCCAGTACTTC. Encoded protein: CASSLLRVAGEVETQYF.